This T cell receptor beta chain is from a study of glioma-infiltrating T cells. Study background: WHO grade II oligodendrogliomas or astrocytomas, plus non-recurrent WHO grade IV glioblastomas, were sampled. Glioma patients had dexamethasone for six or fewer days before surgery. Findings of the study overall: Non-neoplastic patients had below-expected tissue-blood divergence, while all gliomas exceeded expectation.

The iRepertoire nested amplicon-rescue multiplex PCR amplified TCR alpha and beta CDR3s from RNA. Input was 100-400 ng of tissue mRNA or PBMC total RNA. TCRdb independently ran MiXCR on the multiplex PCR reads; one entry per CDR3 protein. The sample holds approximately 400,000 distinct CDR3 sequences; around 38% are singletons and the top ten take 12%. On this clonotype itself: Its antigen remains unidentified.

V was pared by 5 bases and J by 0 bases, with 13 bases between. This CDR3 is built from 15 residues. Germline V gene lookup returns CDR1 MNHEY and CDR2 SVGEGT. This clonotype was sampled from a human donor with low-grade glioma or glioblastoma, undergoing nonglioma brain surgery, or in good health (not recorded which). Sample: glioma tissue, nonneoplastic brain tissue, or PBMCs (not recorded which). The chain combines TRBV6-2 or TRBV6-3 with TRBJ1-1, with D tentatively TRBD1 (6 bases). The CDR3 coding sequence is TGTGCCAGCAGTCCCAACAGGGTTCTGAACACTGAAGCTTTCTTT. Protein: CASSPNRVLNTEAFF.